This TCR beta chain is drawn from a study of T-cell reconstitution after alpha-beta-depleted transplantation in children. CDR3 length: 15 amino acids. Germline CDR1 and CDR2: DFQATT and SNEGSKA (reference sequence). General study points: About two months after transplant, alpha-beta T cells reportedly came from several hundred expanded graft clones.

This clonotype has a single count. Its antigen is not identified. A single base separates this from a much larger clone, so it may be a read error. TCRbeta library preparation incorporated unique molecular identifiers. Each CDR3 protein gets one entry after TCRdb re-called the PCR reads with MiXCR. The sample yields around 700,000 distinct CDR3 sequences, around 12% seen once. The source material was PBMCs, sampled before TCRalphabeta/CD19-depleted stem cell transplant. The sequence was obtained from a girl aged 2-10 years with congenital amegakaryocytic thrombocytopenia, due to receive a stem cell transplant. The chain has TRBV20-1 and TRBJ2-1; 9 positions agree with TRBD1. The chain's CDR3 is CSARRGTGIYNEQLF. In DNA form, the CDR3 reads TGCAGTGCTCGCCGAGGGACAGGGATCTACAATGAGCAGCTCTTC.